This T cell receptor beta chain was identified in a study of shared clonotypes between healthy human individuals. Study as a whole: Participating donors consisted of two women and a few men aged 18 to 49. Study-wide results and limits: Incomplete sequencing of sorted subsets was indicated by rarefaction despite large depth. Sharing across four donors was seen in 4.5% to 5.5% of naive CD4 clonotypes.

Regarding this clone: Its antigen remains unidentified.

Measured with immunoSEQ multiplex PCR; TCRdb has only the in-frame clones, and not every one. Of 2,500,000 or so clones listed, roughly 93% are singletons. Trimming pared 1 base from V and 6 bases from J, leaving 8 bases between. Germline CDR1 and CDR2: LGHNT and FRNRAP. The CDR3 is 13 residues long. Sequenced material: naive CD4+ T cells from PBMCs. Subset specified: CD45RA+ positively selected. The TCR comes from a man between 18 and 35 years old in good health. Some clones in this sample may be carry-over from other donors' samples. The J gene is TRBJ2-3, the V gene TRBV12-5, with D hard to call. The CDR3 nucleotides read TGTGCTAGTGGTTTGGGGTCTTCGGATACGCAGTATTTT. Translation gives CASGLGSSDTQYF. Variable domain in full (rest from reference TRBV12-5 and TRBJ2-3): DARVTQTPRHKVTEMGQEVTMRCQPILGHNTVFWYRQTMMQGLELLAYFRNRAPLDDSGMPKDRFSAEMPDATLATLKIQPSEPRDSAVYFCASGLGSSDTQYFGPGTRLTVL.